This TCR beta chain was identified in a study of T cells after posttransplantation cyclophosphamide. Study results and limitations: Donor-recipient repertoire similarity was low at 1-2 months, rising over year one. After PTCy, TRB diversity resembled that of CNI/methotrexate controls.

The CDR3 sequence is 14 residues long. Germline trimming cut 4 bases from V and 8 bases from J; bases unmatched to any gene: 6. CDR1 is SGHKS, CDR2 YYEKEE, per germline (reference sequence). Here immunoSEQ multiplex PCR was the method, and the copy in TCRdb shows in-frame clones only, minus some. This table holds 5,000 to 6,500 clones, over 70% found once. To note about this clone: Its antigen remains unknown.

A marrow graft followed busulfan-fludarabine conditioning, with cyclophosphamide on days +3 and +4. The sample consisted of PBMCs, taken after allogeneic stem cell transplant with posttransplant cyclophosphamide. This clonotype originated in a male patient aged 60 to 75 who received an allogeneic stem cell transplant from an unrelated donor, was CMV-positive, and had no GVHD. The graft donor may be the source of some T cells. This rearrangement joins TRBV5-5 to TRBJ1-4, with 9 bases aligning to TRBD1. CDR3 sequence: CASSQQGAGEKLFF. The CDR3 region has the DNA TGTGCCAGCAGCCAACAGGGGGCTGGCGAAAAACTGTTTTTT.